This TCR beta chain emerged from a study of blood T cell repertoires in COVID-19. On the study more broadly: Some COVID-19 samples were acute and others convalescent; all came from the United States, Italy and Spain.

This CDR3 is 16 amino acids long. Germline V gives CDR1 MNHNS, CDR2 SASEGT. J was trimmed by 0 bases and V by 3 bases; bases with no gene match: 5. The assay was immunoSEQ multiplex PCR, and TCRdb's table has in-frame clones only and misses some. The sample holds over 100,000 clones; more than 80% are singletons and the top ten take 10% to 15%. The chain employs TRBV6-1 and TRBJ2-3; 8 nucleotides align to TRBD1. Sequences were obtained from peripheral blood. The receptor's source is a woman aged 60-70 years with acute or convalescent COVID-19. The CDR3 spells CASSEDRAASTDTQYF. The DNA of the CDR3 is TGTGCCAGCAGTGAGGACAGGGCCGCTAGCACAGATACGCAGTATTTT.